These T cell receptor beta chains were read from a single sample in a study of T cell clonotyping in hematopoietic cell transplantation. This table comes from immunoSEQ multiplex PCR, and its TCRdb copy is limited to in-frame clones, with some not included. The sample lists about 6,200 clones, 60% to 80% occurring once. Source: PBMCs, taken 100 days after allogeneic stem cell transplant. These TCRs come from a female patient between 25 and 45 years old who had an allogeneic stem cell transplant, so the T cells may come from the graft donor. Some clones in this sample may be carry-over from other donors' samples. CDR3s include the opening cysteine and the closing phenylalanine or tryptophan. Fields, in order: D gene, J gene, clone size, V gene, CDR3 DNA, CDR3 protein. D genes are given only for firm matches. For some rows the clone size is stated as once, few or many, or as a class when expanded; others skip it.

D: -; J: TRBJ2-7; size: -; V: TRBV7-2; DNA: TGTGCCAGCAGCCCTGGGCGGGGTAGACGGCAGGTGGGTGAGCAGTACTTC; CDR3: CASSPGRGRRQVGEQYF
D: -; J: TRBJ1-3; size: -; V: TRBV6-5; DNA: TGTGCCAGCAGCCGCGACACCAACTCTGGAAACACCATATATTTT; CDR3: CASSRDTNSGNTIYF
D: -; J: TRBJ1-2; size: -; V: TRBV9; DNA: TGTGCCAGCAGACTAATAGGGATAGCTAACTATGGCTACACCTTC; CDR3: CASRLIGIANYGYTF
D: TRBD1; J: TRBJ1-3; size: -; V: TRBV4-1; DNA: TGCGCCAGCAGCCAAGGGGACAGCGGAAACACCATATATTTT; CDR3: CASSQGDSGNTIYF
D: TRBD1; J: TRBJ2-3; size: -; V: TRBV27; DNA: TGTGCCACCAGGGACAGCCTCACAGATACGCAGTATTTT; CDR3: CATRDSLTDTQYF
D: TRBD1; J: TRBJ1-2; size: -; V: TRBV27; DNA: TGTGCCAGCAGTTTATTAGGCGGACAGGGAGGGATTGATGGCTACACCTTC; CDR3: CASSLLGGQGGIDGYTF
D: -; J: TRBJ1-2; size: -; V: TRBV6-5; DNA: TGTGCCAGCAGCCAGGACATGATCAATGGCTACACCTTC; CDR3: CASSQDMINGYTF
D: -; J: TRBJ2-3; size: hyperexpanded; V: TRBV9; DNA: TGTGCCAGCAGCACTTGGACAGCTAGCACAGATACGCAGTATTTT; CDR3: CASSTWTASTDTQYF
D: -; J: TRBJ2-3; size: -; V: TRBV7-3; DNA: TGTGCCAGCAGCTCACAGGGTGCCACGACAGATACGCAGTATTTT; CDR3: CASSSQGATTDTQYF
D: TRBD1; J: TRBJ2-7; size: once; V: TRBV10-2; DNA: TGCGCCAGTGATCCAGGGGGCTACGAGCAGTACTTC; CDR3: CASDPGGYEQYF
D: -; J: TRBJ2-5; size: -; V: TRBV14; DNA: TGTGCCAGCAGTCCTCGGGGGTTGGAAGAGACCCAGTACTTC; CDR3: CASSPRGLEETQYF
D: -; J: TRBJ1-2; size: -; V: TRBV7-9; DNA: TGTGCCAGCACCTCAGGTTGGTCCAACTATGGCTACACCTTC; CDR3: CASTSGWSNYGYTF
D: TRBD1; J: TRBJ2-1; size: -; V: TRBV5-8; DNA: TGTGCCAGCAGCCCGGACAGGGACAATGAGCAGTTCTTC; CDR3: CASSPDRDNEQFF
D: -; J: TRBJ1-2; size: -; V: TRBV29-1; DNA: TGCAGCGTTGTATCCTCCACGAGCCATGGCTACACCTTC; CDR3: CSVVSSTSHGYTF
D: -; J: TRBJ2-3; size: -; V: TRBV7-2; DNA: TGTGCCAGCAGCTTAGTAGGCGGCACAGATACGCAGTATTTT; CDR3: CASSLVGGTDTQYF
D: TRBD1; J: TRBJ1-6; size: -; V: TRBV7-2; DNA: TGTGCCAGCAGCTTAGAGGGGGCGCGTAATTCACCCCTCCACTTT; CDR3: CASSLEGARNSPLHF
D: TRBD1; J: TRBJ1-5; size: -; V: TRBV6-5; DNA: TGTGCCAGCAGGCCCGACAGGGGGCGCGATCAGCCCCAGCATTTT; CDR3: CASRPDRGRDQPQHF
D: TRBD2; J: TRBJ2-5; size: -; V: TRBV2; DNA: TGTGCCAGCAGTAAGCGGGGGGGCCAAGAGACCCAGTACTTC; CDR3: CASSKRGGQETQYF
D: TRBD2; J: TRBJ2-1; size: -; V: TRBV7-7; DNA: TGTGCCAGCAGCCTCGGACTAGGAAGCGATGAGCAGTTCTTC; CDR3: CASSLGLGSDEQFF
D: TRBD1; J: TRBJ2-2; size: -; V: TRBV9; DNA: TGTGCCAGCAGCGTAGGGGGGACAGTTTCCACCGGGGAGCTGTTTTTT; CDR3: CASSVGGTVSTGELFF
D: TRBD2; J: TRBJ2-7; size: once; V: TRBV7-2; DNA: TGTGCCAGCAGCTTAGGACTCCCAGGGAGGGGTTACGAGCAGTACTTC; CDR3: CASSLGLPGRGYEQYF
D: TRBD1; J: TRBJ2-5; size: -; V: TRBV7-3; DNA: TGTGCCAGCAGCTTGACCGGGACAGGGATAAAGACCCAGTACTTC; CDR3: CASSLTGTGIKTQYF
D: -; J: TRBJ1-2; size: once; V: TRBV19; DNA: TGTGCCACCAGTGATGGACAGCACTATGGCTACACCTTC; CDR3: CATSDGQHYGYTF
D: -; J: TRBJ1-6; size: -; V: TRBV11-2; DNA: TGTGCCAGCAGCCCACACGGTGGGAGGAATTCACCCCTCCACTTT; CDR3: CASSPHGGRNSPLHF
D: -; J: TRBJ1-2; size: -; V: TRBV19; DNA: TGTGCCAGTAGACCAGGGGTTGTCAGAGACTATGGCTACACCTTC; CDR3: CASRPGVVRDYGYTF
D: -; J: TRBJ1-2; size: -; V: TRBV11-3; DNA: TGTGCCAGCAGCTTAGAGGTGGGGAACAGGCTCTTC; CDR3: CASSLEVGNRLF
D: -; J: TRBJ2-7; size: -; V: TRBV7-9; DNA: TGTGCCAGCAGCTATAGAGCGGCAGCCTACGAGCAGTACTTC; CDR3: CASSYRAAAYEQYF
D: -; J: TRBJ2-2; size: -; V: TRBV9; DNA: TGTGCCAGCAGCGTCAGTAAACAGTTTTCGAACACCGGGGAGCTGTTTTTT; CDR3: CASSVSKQFSNTGELFF
D: -; J: TRBJ1-1; size: -; V: TRBV19; DNA: TGTGCCAGTAGTCAAGGAGTAAACTGGGGGAACACTGAAGCTTTCTTT; CDR3: CASSQGVNWGNTEAFF
D: TRBD1; J: TRBJ1-6; size: few; V: TRBV7-2; DNA: TGTGCCAGCAGGGCGACAGGGCTTAATTCACCCCTCCACTTT; CDR3: CASRATGLNSPLHF
D: -; J: TRBJ2-1; size: -; V: TRBV7-6; DNA: TGTGCCAGCAGCTTAACCCTTCTCTCCGTGGGTATCAATGAGCAGTTCTTC; CDR3: CASSLTLLSVGINEQFF
D: -; J: TRBJ2-7; size: -; V: TRBV5-1; DNA: TGCGCCAGCAGGGGGGATCACTACGAGCAGTACTTC; CDR3: CASRGDHYEQYF
D: TRBD1; J: TRBJ1-2; size: -; V: TRBV27; DNA: TGTGCCAGCAGTTCGACGACAGGGGTTGGTGGCTACACCTTC; CDR3: CASSSTTGVGGYTF